This TCR beta chain was captured in a study of shared clonotypes between healthy human individuals. Whole-study context: There were three CD4 naive, three CD4 memory, two CD8 naive and one CD8 memory plates per donor. General study points: Collection of samples was limited to blood; tissue repertoires likely differ. Among the subsets, naive ones generally showed larger estimated richness than memory ones.

Measured with immunoSEQ multiplex PCR; TCRdb has only the in-frame clones, and not every one. The repertoire has about 980,000 clones, 60% to 85% of them found once; the top ten carry approximately 1.5%. This clone was recorded once. Its antigen remains unknown. Germline V gene lookup returns CDR1 KGHSH and CDR2 LQKENI. This CDR3 contains 14 residues. V was pared by 4 bases and J by 8 bases, with 7 bases of the junction left unmatched. The sequenced sample was memory CD4+ T cells sorted from blood. Subset specified: CD45RA-negative fraction. The TCR originated in a man aged 18 to 30 in good health. The chain employs TRBV18 and TRBJ1-2; 10 nucleotides agree with TRBD1. The CDR3 nucleotides read TGTGCCAGCTCACTATCCGGGACAGGGGACGGCTACACCTTC. This encodes CASSLSGTGDGYTF. The whole variable domain, remainder taken from reference TRBV18 and TRBJ1-2, is NAGVMQNPRHLVRRRGQEARLRCSPMKGHSHVYWYRQLPEEGLKFMVYLQKENIIDESGMPKERFSAEFPKEGPSILRIQQVVRGDSAAYFCASSLSGTGDGYTFGSGTRLTVV.